Listed below are T cell receptor beta chains from one sample, sequenced in a study of chemoradiotherapy in HPV16-positive cancers. The repertoire was sequenced with immunoSEQ multiplex PCR; TCRdb's copy has only in-frame clones and lacks some. The sample includes tens of thousands of clones, 84% of them seen just once. Material: blood, obtained from a patient who underwent chemoradiotherapy. The receptors shown here come from a human donor with HPV-associated anogenital cancer. Each CDR3 is given with its conserved first and last residue. The order of the fields is clone size, J gene, V gene, D gene, CDR3 DNA, CDR3 protein. A D gene is named only where the DNA matches it firmly. Clone size, where shown, is once, few, many, or a class for clones that have expanded.

.	TRBJ1-4	TRBV30	TRBD1	TGTGCCTGCAGCATGACAGGGGGTGTTGAAAAACTGTTTTTT	CACSMTGGVEKLFF
.	TRBJ2-3	TRBV10-1	.	TGCGCCAGCAGTGAGTCGGGCGCGGGGCTCGGGGATACGCAGTATTTT	CASSESGAGLGDTQYF
once	TRBJ1-2	TRBV19	.	TGTGCCAGTAGTATAGTGACGGCAGGGCGAGGCTACACCTTC	CASSIVTAGRGYTF
few	TRBJ1-2	TRBV18	.	TGTGCCAGCTCACCACTTGTATCGATTGGGGACATCTCTAACTATGGCTACACCTTC	CASSPLVSIGDISNYGYTF
.	TRBJ2-2	TRBV10-3	TRBD2	TGTGCCATCAGTGATATGGGCGGGGGGTCCGGCGGGGAGCTGTTTTTT	CAISDMGGGSGGELFF
.	TRBJ2-1	TRBV4-2	TRBD2	TGTGCCAGCAGCCAAACTAGCGGGGGGGCCAATGAGCAGTTCTTC	CASSQTSGGANEQFF
.	TRBJ1-1	TRBV10-3	.	TGTGCCATCAGTGAGCAAGGGGTCTCGGCCGCTGAAGCTTTCTTT	CAISEQGVSAAEAFF
.	TRBJ2-7	TRBV29-1	.	TGCAGCGTTGTACGGGGGTACGAGCAGTACTTC	CSVVRGYEQYF
.	TRBJ1-2	TRBV7-9	.	TGTGCCAGCAGCTTACGGGCCTCAGGGTTGAATAACTATGGCTACACCTTC	CASSLRASGLNNYGYTF
once	TRBJ2-1	TRBV7-9	.	TGTGCCAGCAGCCACGGGACCAATGAGCAGTTCTTC	CASSHGTNEQFF
.	TRBJ1-5	TRBV20-1	.	TGCAGCCTTAGGGAAGATCAGCCCCAGCATTTT	CSLREDQPQHF